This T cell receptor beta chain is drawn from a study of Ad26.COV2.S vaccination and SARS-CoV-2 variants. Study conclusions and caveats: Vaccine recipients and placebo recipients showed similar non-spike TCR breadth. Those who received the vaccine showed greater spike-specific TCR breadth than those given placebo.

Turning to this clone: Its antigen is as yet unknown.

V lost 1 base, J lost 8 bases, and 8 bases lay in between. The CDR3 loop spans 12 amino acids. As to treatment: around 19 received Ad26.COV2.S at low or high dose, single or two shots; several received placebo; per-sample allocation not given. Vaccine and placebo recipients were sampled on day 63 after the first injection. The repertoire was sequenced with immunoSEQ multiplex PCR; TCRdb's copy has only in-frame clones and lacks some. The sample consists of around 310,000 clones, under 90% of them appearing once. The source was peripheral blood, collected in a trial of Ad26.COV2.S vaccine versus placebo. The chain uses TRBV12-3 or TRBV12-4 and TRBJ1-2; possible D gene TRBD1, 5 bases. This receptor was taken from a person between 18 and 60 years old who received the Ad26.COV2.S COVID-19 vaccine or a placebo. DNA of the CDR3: TGTGCCAGCAGTTTAGGCGGGACGGGCTACACCTTC. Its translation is CASSLGGTGYTF.